This T cell receptor beta chain was sequenced in a study of blood T cell repertoires in COVID-19. TCRdb's copy holds only in-frame clones and misses some; the assay was immunoSEQ multiplex PCR. Of some 95,000 clones in the sample, roughly 75% were seen once. The TCR was taken from a man aged 45-65 years who had recovered from COVID-19. Sequencing input: peripheral blood.

The DNA for the CDR3 is TGTGCCAGCAGCTTGGGACAGCAAAGAGGCTATGGCTACACCTTC. This codes for CASSLGQQRGYGYTF. The chain is built from TRBV5-4 and TRBJ1-2; D may be TRBD1 (5 bases). With 0 bases removed from V and 4 bases from J, the gap between germline ends came to 13 bases. CDR1 SGHNT and CDR2 YYREEE come from the germline V gene (reference sequence). CDR3 length: 15 amino acids.